This TCR beta chain was sequenced during a study of T cells in Graves' hyperthyroidism and ophthalmopathy. About the study: Pretreatment peripheral blood was obtained at initial diagnosis. General study findings and limits: Most expanded thyroid clonotypes above 0.001 recurred in blood.

This clonotype showed up many times. Its antigen is currently unknown. Clinical symptoms, serum thyroxine, TRAb, thyroid ultrasound and orbital computed tomography informed diagnoses. Amplified regions were TCR beta CDR3 sequences from RNA transcripts. Carried out on the TCR CDR3, a first-round RT-PCR used the HTBI primer set. TCRdb redid the calling of the multiplex PCR reads with MiXCR, one entry per CDR3 protein. The sample holds approximately 600,000 distinct CDR3 sequences, roughly 15% seen once. The CDR3 runs to 15 residues. Trimming took 0 bases from V and 1 from J; bases not matched to a gene: 3. Per germline, CDR1 GTSNPN and CDR2 SVGIG (reference sequence).

The sequence came from a woman in her thirties with Graves' hyperthyroidism. Sequencing was done on a sample of blood. The V gene is TRBV30, the J gene TRBJ2-5; 9 positions match TRBD2. The CDR3 DNA is TGTGCCTGGAGTGTTGCGGGAGGGCCCCAAGAGACCCAGTACTTC. Protein: CAWSVAGGPQETQYF.